This T cell receptor beta chain came from a study of blood T cell repertoires in COVID-19. Study context: Sample material is recorded as cDNA or gDNA derived from T cells, B-cell-depleted T cells, or PBMCs.

V lost 7 bases, J lost 2 bases, and 10 bases lay in between. The CDR3 covers 13 residues. The repertoire was sequenced with immunoSEQ multiplex PCR; TCRdb's copy has only in-frame clones and lacks some. Here the sample spans more than 200,000 clones, 70% to 90% being singletons. Specimen: peripheral blood. The receptor's source is a man aged 18 to 30 with active or convalescent COVID-19. The J gene is TRBJ2-3, the V gene TRBV12-3 or TRBV12-4; D is uncertain. CDR3 residues: CASNSEYTDTQYF. DNA of the CDR3: TGTGCCAGCAACTCCGAGTACACAGATACGCAGTATTTT.